This section outlines one T cell receptor (beta chain) sequence together with its context. This clonotype was detected ten times or more. No antigen is known for it. It has no much larger one-base neighbor in the sample; base qualities were not kept. This sample stems from a study of glioma-infiltrating T cells (dated by TCRdb to 2016 to 2017). Broadly, across the study: TCR alpha- and beta-chain repertoires were sequenced from glioma tissue, non-neoplastic brain tissue and matched peripheral blood mononuclear cells. To gauge divergence between tissue and blood T-cell populations, every tissue-infiltrating repertoire was compared against the peripheral blood repertoire from the same patient. The paired cohort was made up of three low-grade glioma patients, several primary glioblastoma patients and three non-glioma patients who contributed non-neoplastic brain tissue.

The CDR3 runs 14 amino acids, cysteine and phenylalanine included. Just CDR3 DNA is preserved here, 42 bases in frame from base 1. Sequences SQVTM (CDR1) and ANQGSEA (CDR2) are obtained from the germline V gene. V lost 0 bases and J lost 1 base; the stretch between them is 9 bases long. The iRepertoire nested amplicon-rescue multiplex PCR (arm-PCR) platform was used to amplify TCR alpha and beta CDR3 regions from RNA. One-step reverse transcription and amplification used roughly 95-400 ng of tissue mRNA or PBMC total RNA as input. Following bead purification, Illumina adapters were added by a secondary multiplex PCR, and libraries between 200 and 400 bp were gel-purified. Internal 6-nucleotide barcodes were carried by the libraries and were used for demultiplexing. The libraries were sequenced on an Illumina MiSeq using 2x220 or 2x250 nucleotide paired-end reads. In the authors' own workflow: FLASH 1.2.11 was used to merge paired reads, and BWA-MEM then aligned the reads to the GRCh37 human genome before TRA and TRB reads were extracted. V and J assignment used an IMGT-derived reference of cassette sequences and CDR3 motifs that included pseudogenes. Three-frame translation of reads was performed, and productive CDR3s were defined as those with a C...FGXG motif and no stop codons. Unique combinations of V-J cassette pair and CDR3 amino acid sequence were defined as clonotypes. Reads were filtered by Hamming distance, with the threshold set by the sequence error rate of each sample in mapped regions. Using fastp trimming at Q25 and MiXCR clonotype assembly, TCRdb reanalyzed the public sequencing data and kept in-frame beta chains. Records with the same CDR3 protein are collapsed into one entry carrying the most frequent genes and DNA. TCRdb, not the authors, supplied the V and J calls. The sample records some 6,000 distinct CDR3 sequences, around 30% of which are singletons. Approximately 13% of the sample rests with the top ten.

On the study overall, not on this receptor specifically: Group comparisons rested on small numbers: three non-neoplastic, three low-grade glioma and several glioblastoma patients. Only a very small number of CDR3 sequences turned up in both tissue and blood, a result put down to high CDR3 diversity combined with limited sampling. VJ-independent divergence between tissue and blood was found to be below expectation in non-neoplastic patients but above expectation in all gliomas, particularly low-grade gliomas.

Sequences were obtained from glioma tissue, nonneoplastic brain tissue, or PBMCs (not recorded which). The receptor comes from a human donor with low-grade glioma or glioblastoma, undergoing nonglioma brain surgery, or in good health (not recorded which). In this chain, TRBV29-1 is recombined with TRBJ2-5; the D gene is unclear. The CDR3 protein sequence reads: CSVEDLGPQETQYF. Read as DNA, the sequence is TGCAGCGTTGAAGATCTCGGGCCCCAAGAGACCCAGTACTTC.